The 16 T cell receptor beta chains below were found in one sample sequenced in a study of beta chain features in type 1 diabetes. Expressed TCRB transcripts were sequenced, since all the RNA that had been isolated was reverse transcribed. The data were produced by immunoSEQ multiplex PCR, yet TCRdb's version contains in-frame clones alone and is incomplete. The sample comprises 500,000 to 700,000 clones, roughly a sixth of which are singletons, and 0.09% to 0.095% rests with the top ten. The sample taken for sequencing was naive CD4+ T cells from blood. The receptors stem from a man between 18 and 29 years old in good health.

The CDR3 region has the DNA TGTGCCAGCAGTTTTGACAGGGGAAAAACCGGGGAGCTGTTTTTT. It codes for CASSFDRGKTGELFF. The chain couples TRBV2 to TRBJ2-2; TRBD1 matches at 8 bases. This CDR3 is built from 15 residues. Trimming cost V 5 bases and J 5 bases; bases outside gene matches: 7. CDR1 is SNHLY and CDR2 is FYNNEI in the germline V gene.

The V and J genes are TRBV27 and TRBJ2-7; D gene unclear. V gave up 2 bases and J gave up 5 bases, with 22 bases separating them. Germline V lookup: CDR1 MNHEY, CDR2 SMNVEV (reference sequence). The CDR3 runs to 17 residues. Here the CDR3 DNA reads TGTGCCAGCAGTTTAGGCCGGACGGACCCCAGAAAGAACGAGCAGTACTTC. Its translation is CASSLGRTDPRKNEQYF.

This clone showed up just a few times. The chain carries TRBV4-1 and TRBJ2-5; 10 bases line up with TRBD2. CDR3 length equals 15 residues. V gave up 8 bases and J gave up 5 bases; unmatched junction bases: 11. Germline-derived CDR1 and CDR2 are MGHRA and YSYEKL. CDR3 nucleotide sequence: TGCGCCAGCGCTGGTCTAGCGGGAGTCGGGGAGACCCAGTACTTC. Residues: CASAGLAGVGETQYF.

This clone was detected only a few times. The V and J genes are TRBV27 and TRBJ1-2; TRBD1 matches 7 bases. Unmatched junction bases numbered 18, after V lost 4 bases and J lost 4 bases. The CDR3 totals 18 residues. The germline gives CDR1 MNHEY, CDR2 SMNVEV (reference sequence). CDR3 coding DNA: TGTGCCAGCAGTTCGCGCCTGGGGACAGCCCATCTAGGCTATGGCTACACCTTC. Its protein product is CASSSRLGTAHLGYGYTF.

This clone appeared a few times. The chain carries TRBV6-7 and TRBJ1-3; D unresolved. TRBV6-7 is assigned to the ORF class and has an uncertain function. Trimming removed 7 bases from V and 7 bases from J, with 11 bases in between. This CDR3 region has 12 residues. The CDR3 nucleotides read TGTGCCAGCACTCAACCCGGGAACACCATATATTTT. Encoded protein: CASTQPGNTIYF.

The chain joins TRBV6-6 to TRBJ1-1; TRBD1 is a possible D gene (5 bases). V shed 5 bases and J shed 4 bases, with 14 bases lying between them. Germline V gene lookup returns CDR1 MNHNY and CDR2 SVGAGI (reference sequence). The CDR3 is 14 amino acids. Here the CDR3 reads CASSRGPFGTEAFF. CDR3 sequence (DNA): TGTGCCAGCAGTAGGGGACCCTTCGGCACTGAAGCTTTCTTT.

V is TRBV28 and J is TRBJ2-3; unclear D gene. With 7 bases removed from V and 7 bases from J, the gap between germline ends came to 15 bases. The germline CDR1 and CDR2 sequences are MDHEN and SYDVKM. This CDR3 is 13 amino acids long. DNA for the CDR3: TGTGCCAGCACCCGACCTGTCACTAATACGCAGTATTTT. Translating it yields CASTRPVTNTQYF.

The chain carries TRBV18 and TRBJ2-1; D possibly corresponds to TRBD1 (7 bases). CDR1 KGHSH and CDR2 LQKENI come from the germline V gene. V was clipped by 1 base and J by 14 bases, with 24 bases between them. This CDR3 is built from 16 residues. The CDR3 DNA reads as TGTGCCAGCTCACCACTTGGAGGGGGCGGACGTTCGGTGGAGTTCTTC. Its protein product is CASSPLGGGGRSVEFF.

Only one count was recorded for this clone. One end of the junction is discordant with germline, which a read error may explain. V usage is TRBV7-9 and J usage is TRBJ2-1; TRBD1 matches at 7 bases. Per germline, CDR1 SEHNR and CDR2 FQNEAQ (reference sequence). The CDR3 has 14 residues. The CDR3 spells CASSQPDRASEQFF. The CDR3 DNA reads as TGCGCCAGCAGCCAACCCGACAGGGCGAGTGAGCAGTTCTTC.

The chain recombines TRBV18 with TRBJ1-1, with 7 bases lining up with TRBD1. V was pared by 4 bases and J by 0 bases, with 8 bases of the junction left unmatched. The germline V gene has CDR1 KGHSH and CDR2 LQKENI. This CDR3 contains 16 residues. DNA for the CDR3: TGTGCCAGCTCACAAGGACAGGCGAAACTGAACACTGAAGCTTTCTTT. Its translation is CASSQGQAKLNTEAFF.

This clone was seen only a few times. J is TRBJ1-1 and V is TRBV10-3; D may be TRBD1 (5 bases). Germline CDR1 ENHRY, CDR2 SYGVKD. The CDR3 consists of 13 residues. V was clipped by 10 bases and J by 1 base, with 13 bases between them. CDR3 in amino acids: CATEGTGNTEAFF. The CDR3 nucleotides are TGTGCCACCGAGGGGACTGGGAACACTGAAGCTTTCTTT.

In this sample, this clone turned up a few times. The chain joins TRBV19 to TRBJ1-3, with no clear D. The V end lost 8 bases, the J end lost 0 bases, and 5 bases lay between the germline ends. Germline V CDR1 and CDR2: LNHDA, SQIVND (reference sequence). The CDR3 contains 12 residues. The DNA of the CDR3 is TGTGCCAGTGGGGACTCTGGAAACACCATATATTTT. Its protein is CASGDSGNTIYF.

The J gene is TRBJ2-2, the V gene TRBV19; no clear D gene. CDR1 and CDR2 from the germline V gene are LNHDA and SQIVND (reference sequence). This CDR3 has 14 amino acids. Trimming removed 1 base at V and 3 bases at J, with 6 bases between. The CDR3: CASSIVVDTGELFF. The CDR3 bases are TGTGCCAGTAGTATAGTTGTAGACACCGGGGAGCTGTTTTTT.

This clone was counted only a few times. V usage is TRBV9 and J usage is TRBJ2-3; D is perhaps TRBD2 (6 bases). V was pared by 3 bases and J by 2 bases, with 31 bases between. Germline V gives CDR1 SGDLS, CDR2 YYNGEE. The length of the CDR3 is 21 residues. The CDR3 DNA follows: TGTGCCAGCAGCGCTGTTCGGATCCCTACCTTACGGGGGACCGTCACAGATACGCAGTATTTT. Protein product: CASSAVRIPTLRGTVTDTQYF.

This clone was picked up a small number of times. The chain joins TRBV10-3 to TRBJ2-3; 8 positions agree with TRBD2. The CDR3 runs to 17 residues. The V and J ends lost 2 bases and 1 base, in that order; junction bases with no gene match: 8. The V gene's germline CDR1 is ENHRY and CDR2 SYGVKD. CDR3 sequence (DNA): TGTGCCATCAGTGAGGCCCCGGGGCGGGGGGGCACAGATACGCAGTATTTT. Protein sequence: CAISEAPGRGGTDTQYF.

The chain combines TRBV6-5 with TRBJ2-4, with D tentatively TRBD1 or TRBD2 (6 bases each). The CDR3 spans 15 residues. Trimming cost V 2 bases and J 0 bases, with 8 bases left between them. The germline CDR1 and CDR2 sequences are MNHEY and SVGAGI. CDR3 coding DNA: TGTGCCAGCAGTTACGGGGGGCTAGCCAAAAACATTCAGTACTTC. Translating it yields CASSYGGLAKNIQYF.